This T cell receptor (beta chain) emerged from a study of blood T cell repertoires in COVID-19. About the study: Some COVID-19 samples were acute and others convalescent; all came from the United States, Italy and Spain. Sources were T cells, B-cell-depleted T cells, or PBMCs; the material itself was cDNA or gDNA.

Original data processing: Estimates of nucleated cell counts were drawn from the amplification of reference gene primers. Data came from immunoSEQ multiplex PCR; TCRdb stores just in-frame clones and leaves some out. V and J calls plus clone size are reproduced from that table; the DNA served to infer D and trimming. The top ten hold approximately 8% of the sample, which has 150,000 to 200,000 clones, approximately 86% seen once. CDR3 length: 21 amino acids. Germline V lookup: CDR1 LNHNV, CDR2 YYDKDF (reference sequence). The ends lost 0 bases at V and 2 bases at J; junction bases unmatched: 15. There are a few counts of this clone.

Source material: peripheral blood. The receptor was derived from a man aged 60 to 69 with acute or convalescent COVID-19. The chain employs TRBV15 and TRBJ1-6; 8 bases line up with TRBD1. Written as DNA, the CDR3 is TGTGCCACCAGCAGAGATCGTCGTGGACAGGGAAAGGGGCCCTATAATTCACCCCTCCACTTT. Protein sequence: CATSRDRRGQGKGPYNSPLHF.